The 12 T cell receptor beta chains reported below all come from one sample, sequenced in a study of T cell responses to AZD1222 COVID-19 vaccine (dated by TCRdb to the early 2020s). This specimen's time point label, per the study, means: baseline before first vaccination. The treatment or condition label on this specimen signifies: meningococcal conjugate vaccine given as trial control. Library preparation was by the immunoSEQ multiplex PCR assay. The source is immuneACCESS, and TCRdb retained only in-frame sequences with V and J called. Part of the clones is not carried over; for the studies checked, unresolved V genes explain less than half of this, and the remainder is unexplained. The sample records under 80,000 clones, approximately 79% of which are singletons. The ten largest clones add up to around 20% of the sample. This specimen consisted of peripheral blood, obtained on day 0 of MenACWY control vaccination. The source is an adult in good health.

The chain combines TRBV4-3 with TRBJ1-4, with TRBD1 as a possible D gene (5 bases). The V gene lost 1 base and the J gene lost 6 bases, with 12 bases spanning the gap. Germline assignment: CDR1 LGHNA and CDR2 YSLEER. CDR3 length: 15 residues. The CDR3 reads CASSQGGNGDEKLFF. The CDR3 DNA is TGCGCCAGCAGCCAAGGGGGGAATGGGGATGAAAAACTGTTTTTT.

V usage is TRBV5-5 and J usage is TRBJ2-7; TRBD2 might be the D (6 bases). The V end lost 4 bases, the J end lost 3 bases, and 20 bases lay between the germline ends. This CDR3 is 16 amino acids long. Germline lookup yields CDR1 SGHKS and CDR2 YYEKEE (reference sequence). For the CDR3, the DNA is TGTGCCAGCAGCCCCGCCCTTTTTAGCGGCAGCTACGAGCAGTACTTC. As protein: CASSPALFSGSYEQYF.

This chain links TRBV6-5 with TRBJ1-4; D is undetermined. In germline, CDR1 is MNHEY, CDR2 SVGAGI. Between the trimmed V and J ends, which lost 6 bases and 5 bases, there was a span of 7 bases. The CDR3 covers 12 residues. CDR3 loop: CASRDTNEKLFF. As DNA, the CDR3 is TGTGCCAGCAGAGACACCAATGAAAAACTGTTTTTT.

V gene TRBV28 combines with J gene TRBJ2-3; D remains ambiguous. Trimming pared 5 bases from V and 0 bases from J, leaving 0 bases between. Germline V gene data show CDR1 as MDHEN and CDR2 as SYDVKM. This CDR3 region has 11 residues. The DNA of the CDR3 is TGTGCCAGCAGTAGCACAGATACGCAGTATTTT. Encoded protein: CASSSTDTQYF.

The chain uses TRBV5-1 and TRBJ2-3; the D gene is possibly TRBD1 (6 bases). From germline, CDR1 is SGHRS and CDR2 YFSETQ. V dropped 4 bases and J dropped 0 bases, with 12 bases sitting between them. The CDR3 totals 15 residues. The DNA of the CDR3 is TGCGCCAGCAGCATACAGGGATTAAGCACAGATACGCAGTATTTT. It yields the protein CASSIQGLSTDTQYF.

The V gene is TRBV19, the J gene TRBJ1-1; D is unresolved. The V gene lost 2 bases and the J gene lost 2 bases, with 12 bases spanning the gap. Germline CDR1 reads LNHDA; CDR2 reads SQIVND (reference sequence). The CDR3 is 15 residues long. DNA for the CDR3: TGTGCCAGTAGTATAAGTCCGGGAGGAAACACTGAAGCTTTCTTT. It codes for CASSISPGGNTEAFF.

The chain links TRBV28 to TRBJ2-5, with 9 bases identical to TRBD1. Germline-derived CDR1 and CDR2 are MDHEN and SYDVKM. V was pared by 6 bases and J by 4 bases, with 12 bases of the junction left unmatched. This CDR3 spans 16 amino acids. The CDR3 loop reads CASSPTWDRDRETQYF. CDR3 DNA: TGTGCCAGCAGCCCTACCTGGGACAGGGATCGAGAGACCCAGTACTTC.

The J gene is TRBJ1-1, the V gene TRBV3-1 (or the pseudogene TRBV3-2); D is ambiguous. Germline V gene sequence: CDR1 LGHDT, CDR2 YNNKEL (reference sequence). Trimming stripped 1 base from V and 2 bases from J, with 8 bases between. The CDR3 extends over 14 amino acids. DNA of the CDR3: TGTGCCAGCAGCCAAGGAGCGGCAAACACTGAAGCTTTCTTT. Its translation is CASSQGAANTEAFF.

In this sample, this clone turned up a few times. The chain employs TRBV7-8 and TRBJ2-7; TRBD1 matches 9 bases. The CDR3 has 17 residues. The J segment lost 0 bases and the V segment lost 5 bases, leaving 11 bases of the junction unmatched. Per the germline V gene, CDR1 is SGHVS and CDR2 is FQNEAQ. CDR3 sequence: CASSPRGTGSPSYEQYF. CDR3 nucleotide sequence: TGTGCCAGCAGCCCTAGGGGGACAGGGTCACCCTCCTACGAGCAGTACTTC.

The J gene is TRBJ2-1, the V gene TRBV5-1, with D possibly TRBD2 on 6 matching bases. Germline V lookup: CDR1 SGHRS, CDR2 YFSETQ. V was clipped by 0 bases and J by 10 bases, with 11 bases between them. This CDR3 is built from 13 residues. The CDR3: CASSLVPGGEQFF. In DNA, the CDR3 is TGCGCCAGCAGCTTGGTACCAGGAGGGGAGCAGTTCTTC.

The chain employs TRBV28 and TRBJ1-3, with D tentatively TRBD1 (5 bases). V shed 7 bases and J shed 3 bases, with 13 bases lying between them. The CDR3 extends over 14 amino acids. Germline CDR1 MDHEN, CDR2 SYDVKM. The CDR3 loop is CASKLTELGNTIYF. As DNA, the CDR3 is TGTGCCAGCAAATTGACAGAGCTTGGAAACACCATATATTTT.

J is TRBJ2-7 and V is TRBV6-2 or TRBV6-3, with 8 positions matching TRBD1. The junction had 8 bases not matched to a gene; V was cut back by 5 bases and J by 2 bases. Germline lookup yields CDR1 MNHEY and CDR2 SVGEGT. The CDR3 spans 15 residues. CDR3 DNA sequence: TGTGCCAGCAGTCAGGGGGCCGGTTTCCCCTACGAGCAGTACTTC. Translated, it gives CASSQGAGFPYEQYF.